Below, 29 T cell receptor beta chains from the same sample are listed, as sequenced in a study of molecular identifiers for immune sequencing clone quantification. TCRdb re-analysed the PCR reads in MiXCR, keeping a single row per CDR3 protein. The table records about 640,000 distinct CDR3 sequences, 20% of them present only once. Sequencing was carried out using naive CD8+ T cells from blood, with Jurkat cell RNA spiked in. As for subset: FACS-sorted CD8+CD4-CCR7+CD45RA+ naive T cells. Receptor source: a human donor in good health. Some libraries in this study had Jurkat cell RNA spiked in.

This clonotype was observed many times. The CDR3 region is CASSLPGTNTEAFF. CDR3 sequence (DNA): TGTGCCAGCAGCTTACCAGGGACCAACACTGAAGCTTTCTTT. This rearrangement joins TRBV7-9 to TRBJ1-1, with a weak D call TRBD1 (5 bases). This CDR3 region has 14 residues. Germline V gene lookup returns CDR1 SEHNR and CDR2 FQNEAQ (reference sequence). V was clipped by 2 bases and J by 2 bases, with 9 bases between them.

This chain uses TRBV19 with TRBJ2-5; possibly TRBD2 for D (5 bases). The CDR3 runs to 13 residues. The V gene's germline CDR1 is LNHDA and CDR2 SQIVND (reference sequence). Between the trimmed V and J ends, which lost 3 bases and 7 bases, there was a span of 12 bases. CDR3 loop: CASSISGGRTQYF. The CDR3 bases are TGTGCCAGTAGTATCTCAGGCGGGCGGACCCAGTACTTC.

This clonotype occurred many times. V gene TRBV7-9 combines with J gene TRBJ2-3, with D tentatively TRBD2 (5 bases). V lost 5 bases and J 8 bases, leaving 11 bases between the germline ends. The CDR3 extends over 12 amino acids. Germline V gene data show CDR1 as SEHNR and CDR2 as FQNEAQ (reference sequence). The CDR3, as DNA: TGTGCCAGCAGCGACTATAGCCGTACGCAGTATTTT. Protein product: CASSDYSRTQYF. Supplemented by reference TRBV7-9 and TRBJ2-3, the full variable domain reads DTGVSQNPRHKITKRGQNVTFRCDPISEHNRLYWYRQTLGQGPEFLTYFQNEAQLEKSRLLSDRFSAERPKGSFSTLEIQRTEQGDSAMYLCASSDYSRTQYFGPGTRLTVL.

The sample holds many counts of this clonotype. The V gene is TRBV6-2 or TRBV6-3, the J gene TRBJ1-5; 8 nucleotides align to TRBD1. Germline V lookup: CDR1 MNHEY, CDR2 SVGEGT. The CDR3 covers 17 residues. V shed 2 bases, J shed 2 bases, and the junction held 8 bases outside the gene matches. CDR3 nucleotides: TGTGCCAGCAGTTACCTCCTGACAGGGGCCGGCAATCAGCCCCAGCATTTT. The encoded protein is CASSYLLTGAGNQPQHF.

In the case of this clonotype: A much bigger clone sits one base away, suggesting this may be a read error. CDR3 loop: CASSQDPTGATNYGYTF. The CDR3 nucleotides read TGCGCCAGCAGCCAAGATCCAACAGGGGCCACTAACTATGGCTACACCTTC. The J gene is TRBJ1-2, the V gene TRBV4-3; 7 bases are a match to TRBD1. V lost 0 bases, J lost 0 bases, and 7 bases stayed unmatched. The germline V gene has CDR1 LGHNA and CDR2 YSLEER. The CDR3 has 17 amino acids.

This clonotype has a count of ten or more. The chain recombines TRBV7-9 with TRBJ2-3; 11 bases fit TRBD2. The germline CDR1 and CDR2 sequences are SEHNR and FQNEAQ (reference sequence). V shed 1 base and J 6 bases; nucleotides not matched to a gene: 9. The CDR3 length is 17 residues. The CDR3 bases are TGTGCCAGCAGCTTAGGTGATAGCGGGAGGGCCGTGGATACGCAGTATTTT. Amino acid sequence: CASSLGDSGRAVDTQYF. Drawing the rest from reference TRBV7-9 and TRBJ2-3, the complete variable domain is DTGVSQNPRHKITKRGQNVTFRCDPISEHNRLYWYRQTLGQGPEFLTYFQNEAQLEKSRLLSDRFSAERPKGSFSTLEIQRTEQGDSAMYLCASSLGDSGRAVDTQYFGPGTRLTVL.

This clonotype was counted once. A single base separates this from a much larger clone, so it may be a read error. The chain links TRBV4-3 to TRBJ1-5; 10 nucleotides align to TRBD1. The ends lost 4 bases at V and 2 bases at J; junction bases unmatched: 11. The CDR3 totals 18 residues. Germline CDR1 and CDR2: LGHNA and YSLEER. CDR3 in amino acids: CASSPGTGDLWGNQPQHF. CDR3 sequence (DNA): TGCGCCAGCAGCCCAGGGACAGGGGACCTTTGGGGCAATCAGCCCCAGCATTTT.

Comments on this clonotype: Just one base apart from a much larger clone, this may be a read error. The V call is TRBV13, the J call TRBJ2-3; 12 bases agree with TRBD2. CDR1 and CDR2 (germline): PRHDT, FYEKMQ (reference sequence). The CDR3 sequence is 18 residues long. CDR3 protein: CAGSFSLAGGTSTDTQYF. CDR3 DNA: TGTGCCGGCAGCTTCTCGCTAGCGGGGGGGACTAGCACAGATACGCAGTATTTT. The variable domain in full, completed from reference TRBV13 and TRBJ2-3, reads AAGVIQSPRHLIKEKRETATLKCYPIPRHDTVYWYQQGPGQDPQFLISFYEKMQSDKGSIPDRFSAQQFSDYHSELNMSSLELGDSALYFCAGSFSLAGGTSTDTQYFGPGTRLTVL.

This clonotype was counted a single time. The CDR3 loop reads CASSLTVRTSSYNEQFF. The CDR3 DNA sequence: TGTGCCAGCAGCTTAACGGTGCGGACGAGCTCCTACAATGAGCAGTTCTTC. This chain connects TRBV7-9 to TRBJ2-1; D unresolved. The CDR3 runs to 17 residues. Germline V gene data show CDR1 as SEHNR and CDR2 as FQNEAQ (reference sequence). Trimming took off 2 bases at V and 0 bases at J, with 14 bases between the two ends.

This clonotype showed up many times. V usage is TRBV7-3 and J usage is TRBJ2-1; no reliable D call. The V gene lost 3 bases and the J gene lost 4 bases, with 13 bases spanning the gap. Germline CDR1 and CDR2: SGHTA and FQGTGA. The CDR3 runs 15 residues. CDR3 amino acids: CASSFGPDKYNEQFF. CDR3 coding DNA: TGTGCCAGCAGCTTCGGGCCGGATAAATACAATGAGCAGTTCTTC.

This clonotype appeared many times. The V gene is TRBV5-4, the J gene TRBJ1-1, with D possibly matching TRBD1 (6 bases). This CDR3 region has 15 residues. Trimming cost V 0 bases and J 1 base, with 10 bases left between them. Germline-derived CDR1 and CDR2 are SGHNT and YYREEE (reference sequence). The CDR3 sequence is CASSLVGHWNTEAFF. In DNA form, the CDR3 reads TGTGCCAGCAGCTTGGTGGGACACTGGAACACTGAAGCTTTCTTT.

In its sample, this clonotype was seen many times. The rearrangement uses TRBV4-3 and TRBJ2-3; either TRBD1 or TRBD2 may supply D (5 bases each). CDR3 length: 15 residues. Germline loops: CDR1 LGHNA, CDR2 YSLEER. The ends were cut back, 1 base at V and 5 bases at J, with 13 bases in the middle. CDR3 sequence: CASSQVVGTRDTQYF. Written as DNA, the CDR3 is TGCGCCAGCAGCCAAGTTGTTGGGACCCGAGATACGCAGTATTTT.

The table lists this clonotype with many counts. CDR3 DNA sequence: TGTGCCAGCAGCTCCCGGGACCTGATGTACGAGCAGTACTTC. Translated, it gives CASSSRDLMYEQYF. The chain has TRBV5-4 and TRBJ2-7, with D possibly being TRBD1 or TRBD2 (5 bases each). From germline, CDR1 is SGHNT and CDR2 YYREEE (reference sequence). Trimming took off 3 bases at V and 4 bases at J, with 14 bases between the two ends. The CDR3 has 14 residues. Based on the CDR3 plus reference TRBV5-4 and TRBJ2-7, the full variable domain is ETGVTQSPTHLIKTRGQQVTLRCSSQSGHNTVSWYQQALGQGPQFIFQYYREEENGRGNFPPRFSGLQFPNYSSELNVNALELDDSALYLCASSSRDLMYEQYFGPGTRLTVT.

In its sample, this clonotype was seen many times. This chain uses TRBV20-1 with TRBJ2-4, with 8 bases identical to TRBD2. The CDR3 runs to 18 residues. The J segment lost 1 base and the V segment lost 0 bases, leaving 11 bases of the junction unmatched. Germline values: CDR1 DFQATT, CDR2 SNEGSKA (reference sequence). This CDR3 reads CSARDEGSGSLAKNIQYF. For the CDR3, the DNA is TGCAGTGCTAGAGATGAGGGAAGCGGGAGTTTGGCCAAAAACATTCAGTACTTC.

V usage is TRBV21-1 and J usage is TRBJ1-5; TRBD1, the table's D call, lacks a check against the DNA. TRBV21-1 is given as a pseudogene. The CDR3 has 17 residues. The CDR3 sequence is CASSKVKGQWSRQPQHF. DNA of the CDR3: TGTGCCAGCAGCAAAGTTAAGGGACAGTGGTCACGTCAGCCCCAGCATTTT.

This clonotype was seen at least ten times. The CDR3 DNA reads as TGCGCCAGCAGCCCGGGACTAGCGGAGCACACCGGGGAGCTGTTTTTT. This encodes CASSPGLAEHTGELFF. The rearrangement joins TRBV5-1 to TRBJ2-2, with 11 bases matching TRBD2. Germline CDR1 is SGHRS and CDR2 is YFSETQ. V was pared by 4 bases and J by 3 bases, with 5 bases of the junction left unmatched. The CDR3 runs 16 residues.

This clonotype was counted ten times or more. This chain connects TRBV2 to TRBJ1-1; possible D gene TRBD1, 6 bases. The CDR3 extends over 14 amino acids. V was clipped by 6 bases and J by 4 bases, with 15 bases between them. Looked up from germline, CDR1 is SNHLY and CDR2 is FYNNEI. CDR3 residues: CASREQGYGTEAFF. CDR3 nucleotide sequence: TGTGCCAGCAGGGAACAGGGTTATGGCACTGAAGCTTTCTTT.

With regard to this clonotype: The junction departs from germline at one end; a sequencing error may be responsible. The rearrangement uses TRBV29-1 and TRBJ2-7, with D unclear. The CDR3 loop spans 12 amino acids. Germline V lookup: CDR1 SQVTM, CDR2 ANQGSEA. CDR3 sequence: CSVASFSDEQCF. The CDR3 nucleotides read TGCAGCGTTGCCAGCTTCTCCGACGAGCAGTGCTTC.

This sequence joins TRBV27 and TRBJ1-3; weak D call: TRBD1 (5 bases). The CDR3 length is 17 residues. V lost 5 bases and J 0 bases, leaving 17 bases between the germline ends. Germline loops: CDR1 MNHEY, CDR2 SMNVEV (reference sequence). The CDR3 sequence is CASSPGFGHLSGNTIYF. CDR3 DNA sequence: TGTGCCAGCAGTCCAGGATTTGGACATCTCTCTGGAAACACCATATATTTT.

The rearrangement links TRBV6-1 to TRBJ2-7, with 7 bases aligning to TRBD2. Germline assignment: CDR1 MNHNS and CDR2 SASEGT. The CDR3 is 15 residues long. J was trimmed by 0 bases and V by 7 bases; bases with no gene match: 9. In nucleotides, the CDR3 is TGTGCCAGCACTTCCCGGGGGGAAAGCTCCTACGAGCAGTACTTC. This gives the protein CASTSRGESSYEQYF.

This clonotype was recorded at least ten times. The chain combines TRBV2 with TRBJ2-3; D is unresolved. The CDR3 spans 16 residues. V was pared by 3 bases and J by 0 bases, with 13 bases between. From germline, CDR1 is SNHLY and CDR2 FYNNEI. The CDR3 spells CASSDPEYASTDTQYF. Here the CDR3 DNA reads TGTGCCAGCAGTGACCCAGAATACGCTAGCACAGATACGCAGTATTTT.

Comments on this clonotype: A much more abundant neighbour one base away suggests this may be a read error. The rearrangement uses TRBV12-3 or TRBV12-4 and TRBJ1-5, with TRBD1 as a possible D gene (6 bases). The CDR3 is made up of 15 amino acids. As DNA, the CDR3 is TGTGCCAGCAGTATAGCAGGGGATAGCAGTCAGCCCCAGCATTTT. Its protein is CASSIAGDSSQPQHF.

This clonotype has just a few counts. The chain carries TRBV6-5 and TRBJ2-4; D is ambiguous. Germline assignment: CDR1 MNHEY and CDR2 SVGAGI. This CDR3 has 15 residues. Trimming removed 0 bases from V and 6 bases from J, with 12 bases in between. In nucleotides, the CDR3 is TGTGCCAGCAGTTACTCGATCGGTCTGGGAAACATTCAGTACTTC. It is translated as CASSYSIGLGNIQYF.

This clonotype was recorded many times. The CDR3 DNA reads as TGTGCCAGCAGTCCCGCGGGCCTAGGAGTAAATCAGCCCCAGCATTTT. Encoded protein: CASSPAGLGVNQPQHF. The chain links TRBV28 to TRBJ1-5; D not resolved. Germline loops: CDR1 MDHEN, CDR2 SYDVKM. This CDR3 is 16 amino acids long. Trimming removed 5 bases at V and 4 bases at J, with 18 bases between.

This clonotype has a handful of counts. This chain uses TRBV4-1 with TRBJ2-1; D gene unclear. Germline-derived CDR1 and CDR2 are MGHRA and YSYEKL. The CDR3 has 15 amino acids. Deletions cut 5 bases from V and 5 bases from J, with 16 bases between. Here the CDR3 reads CASSADPGPNNEQFF. The CDR3 DNA sequence: TGCGCCAGCAGCGCAGACCCAGGACCAAACAATGAGCAGTTCTTC.

This clonotype was observed many times. The chain has TRBV24-1 and TRBJ2-6, with no clear D. The CDR3 sequence is 15 residues long. Germline V gene data show CDR1 as KGHDR and CDR2 as SFDVKD. The germline V and J ends were trimmed by 7 bases and 5 bases, with 14 bases remaining between them. The CDR3 nucleotides read TGTGCCACCAGGACCCACCCCTTAAGGGCCAACGTCCTGACTTTC. As protein: CATRTHPLRANVLTF.

This clonotype was counted ten times or more. The rearrangement joins TRBV30 to TRBJ2-7; D gene uncertain. Trimming pared 1 base from V and 5 bases from J, leaving 12 bases between. CDR1 and CDR2 from the germline V gene are GTSNPN and SVGIG (reference sequence). The CDR3 consists of 13 residues. CDR3 DNA sequence: TGTGCCTGGAGTGGCGACTTCGACCACGAGCAGTACTTC. This encodes CAWSGDFDHEQYF.

This chain joins TRBV4-1 and TRBJ2-1; TRBD1 might be the D (5 bases). The CDR3 covers 15 residues. V was trimmed by 0 bases and J by 7 bases, leaving 13 bases between them. Germline V gene data show CDR1 as MGHRA and CDR2 as YSYEKL. The CDR3 region has the DNA TGCGCCAGCAGCCAAGAAAGCAGGGATGGGAATGAGCAGTTCTTC. It codes for CASSQESRDGNEQFF.

In this sample, this clonotype turned up many times. The V call is TRBV7-8, the J call TRBJ2-1, with 10 bases that match TRBD1. V gave up 3 bases and J gave up 9 bases; unmatched junction bases: 5. The V gene's germline CDR1 is SGHVS and CDR2 FQNEAQ. The CDR3 runs 14 residues. The CDR3 loop reads CASSLGQGMGEQFF. Here the CDR3 DNA reads TGTGCCAGCAGCTTGGGACAGGGGATGGGTGAGCAGTTCTTC.